These 22 T cell receptor beta chains originate from one sample sequenced in a study of T-cell memory formation after mild COVID-19. TCRdb fed the 5' RACE reads into MiXCR, producing one record per CDR3 protein. The table lists 430,000 or so distinct CDR3 sequences, nearly 25% of them singletons, with about 12% in the top ten. Sequencing was performed on PBMCs or a T cell subset sorted from them (not recorded which). Receptors originate from an adult woman who had mild COVID-19 (a few samples of this study predate the infection). Cell type and time point are not known.

This rearrangement joins TRBV7-3 to TRBJ1-3, with D unresolved. The germline V gene has CDR1 SGHTA and CDR2 FQGTGA. The CDR3 has 15 residues. Trimming cost V 5 bases and J 2 bases, with 13 bases left between them. The CDR3 reads CASSPTGAPGNTIYF. DNA for the CDR3: TGTGCCAGCAGCCCGACTGGTGCTCCTGGAAACACCATATATTTT. Combining the CDR3 with reference TRBV7-3 and TRBJ1-3 gives the whole variable domain GAGVSQTPSNKVTEKGKYVELRCDPISGHTALYWYRQSLGQGPEFLIYFQGTGAADDSGLPNDRFFAVRPEGSVSTLKIQRTERGDSAVYLCASSPTGAPGNTIYFGEGSWLTVV.

The gene calls are TRBV7-3 and TRBJ2-1; weak D call: TRBD2 (7 bases). The CDR3 sequence is 15 residues long. CDR1 and CDR2 from the germline V gene are SGHTA and FQGTGA. The V and J ends lost 4 bases and 9 bases respectively, with 19 bases between them. The CDR3 DNA reads TGTGCCAGCAGCTCCCCCGGGGGGCGCCGAAGTGAGCAGTTCTTC. Its protein is CASSSPGGRRSEQFF.

The chain couples TRBV7-3 to TRBJ2-5; D gene uncertain. The length of the CDR3 is 13 residues. CDR1 is SGHTA, CDR2 FQGTGA, per germline. Trimming shortened V by 2 bases and J by 5 bases, and 9 bases separated the two germline ends. The CDR3 coding sequence is TGTGCCAGCAGCTTATTGCATCGGGAGACCCAGTACTTC. It specifies CASSLLHRETQYF.

Concerning this clonotype: One junction end does not reproduce the germline sequence, and a read error may be involved. The chain has TRBV6-2 or TRBV6-3 and TRBJ1-5; unclear D gene. Germline assignment: CDR1 MNHEY and CDR2 SVGEGT. The CDR3 extends over 12 amino acids. This CDR3 is CATPTGNQPQHF. The CDR3, as DNA: TGTGCCACCCCTACTGGGAATCAGCCACAGCATTTT.

This clonotype was detected only a few times. This rearrangement joins TRBV19 to TRBJ2-3; 7 nucleotides line up with TRBD2. Germline assignment: CDR1 LNHDA and CDR2 SQIVND (reference sequence). The CDR3 is 16 residues long. V lost 3 bases to trimming and J lost 6 bases; unmatched junction nucleotides: 12. The CDR3 region is CASSIVGTTTRDTQYF. For the CDR3, the DNA is TGTGCCAGTAGTATTGTCGGGACTACTACGCGGGATACGCAGTATTTT.

This clonotype was seen only a few times. The J gene is TRBJ2-1, the V gene TRBV5-1; D is unresolved. Deletions cut 3 bases from V and 6 bases from J, with 16 bases between. Germline CDR1 is SGHRS and CDR2 is YFSETQ. The CDR3 has 15 amino acids. This chain's CDR3 is CASSSLGMKGNEQFF. As DNA, the CDR3 is TGCGCCAGCAGCTCCCTGGGGATGAAAGGCAATGAGCAGTTCTTC.

The V call is TRBV5-1, the J call TRBJ1-2, with no clear D. The CDR3 contains 16 residues. Germline values: CDR1 SGHRS, CDR2 YFSETQ. V was pared by 0 bases and J by 8 bases, with 20 bases between. CDR3 DNA: TGCGCCAGCAGCTTGGCAGTCCCCGGTGAAACTATCGGCTACACCTTC. It codes for CASSLAVPGETIGYTF.

The rearrangement joins TRBV12-3 or TRBV12-4 to TRBJ2-5, with 7 positions matching TRBD1. The V segment lost 1 base and the J segment 5 bases; nucleotides outside the gene matches: 7. The CDR3 runs to 15 residues. The CDR3, as DNA: TGTGCCAGCAGTTTAGAGGCCACAGGGGTGGAGACCCAGTACTTC. Its protein is CASSLEATGVETQYF.

The chain employs TRBV24-1 and TRBJ1-5, with 10 nucleotides matching TRBD1. Unmatched junction bases numbered 3, after V lost 2 bases and J lost 9 bases. The CDR3 is made up of 14 amino acids. Germline V gives CDR1 KGHDR, CDR2 SFDVKD. This CDR3 reads CATSDSTGGLPQHF. DNA for the CDR3: TGTGCCACCAGTGATTCGACAGGGGGCCTGCCCCAGCATTTT.

This clonotype was counted a single time. The V gene is TRBV20-1, the J gene TRBJ2-1; D gene ambiguous. Germline V gene sequence: CDR1 DFQATT, CDR2 SNEGSKA (reference sequence). The CDR3 loop spans 15 amino acids. V was shortened by 3 bases and J by 6 bases, with 18 bases between the two germline ends. As DNA, the CDR3 is TGCAGTGCTAGTAAGCGTATGAGAGGATCCAATGAGCAGTTCTTC. It encodes CSASKRMRGSNEQFF.

This clonotype has more than one count but fewer than ten. The V gene is TRBV7-8, the J gene TRBJ2-3; D not certain. The CDR3 sequence is 16 residues long. Germline values: CDR1 SGHVS, CDR2 FQNEAQ. The V gene lost 5 bases and the J gene lost 2 bases, with 17 bases spanning the gap. The CDR3 loop reads CASSPAQPMNTDTQYF. Written as DNA, the CDR3 is TGTGCCAGCAGCCCCGCGCAGCCCATGAACACAGATACGCAGTATTTT.

The genes are TRBV11-2 and TRBJ2-1, with TRBD2 identical over 7 bases. The CDR3 is 16 amino acids. Germline V lookup: CDR1 SGHAT, CDR2 FQNNGV. V lost 1 base to trimming and J lost 6 bases; unmatched junction nucleotides: 9. The CDR3 here is CASSLGGRGIVNEQFF. The CDR3 DNA sequence: TGTGCCAGCAGCTTAGGGGGGAGGGGCATCGTCAATGAGCAGTTCTTC.

This clonotype was counted a few times. The chain links TRBV20-1 to TRBJ2-3; possibly TRBD2 for D (5 bases). This CDR3 is 16 amino acids long. Germline CDR1 and CDR2: DFQATT and SNEGSKA (reference sequence). The V end lost 1 base, the J end lost 5 bases, and 19 bases lay between the germline ends. The CDR3 reads CSARGRTGASRDTQYF. The CDR3 DNA is TGCAGTGCTAGAGGCCGGACTGGAGCCTCCAGAGATACGCAGTATTTT.

In its sample, this clonotype was seen a few times. V and J are TRBV19 and TRBJ1-2; 8 nucleotides agree with TRBD1. This CDR3 is built from 14 residues. Germline CDR1 LNHDA, CDR2 SQIVND (reference sequence). Trimming cost V 3 bases and J 4 bases; bases outside gene matches: 4. The CDR3 nucleotides are TGTGCCAGTAGTATTCAGGGGGCAGGCTATGGCTACACCTTC. Translation: CASSIQGAGYGYTF. The whole variable domain, filled in from reference TRBV19 and TRBJ1-2, reads DGGITQSPKYLFRKEGQNVTLSCEQNLNHDAMYWYRQDPGQGLRLIYYSQIVNDFQKGDIAEGYSVSREKKESFPLTVTSAQKNPTAFYLCASSIQGAGYGYTFGSGTRLTVV.

The genes are TRBV6-5 and TRBJ2-7; D unclear. Germline V lookup: CDR1 MNHEY, CDR2 SVGAGI. The CDR3 loop spans 11 amino acids. Trimming removed 4 bases at V and 6 bases at J, with 7 bases between. DNA of the CDR3: TGTGCCAGCAGTTTCGCCCGCGAGCAGTACTTC. Translated: CASSFAREQYF.

The gene calls are TRBV3-1 and TRBJ1-3, with D unclear. Trimming took 6 bases from V and 0 from J, leaving 6 bases between them. This CDR3 spans 13 amino acids. CDR1 is LGHDT and CDR2 is YNNKEL in the germline V gene (reference sequence). CDR3 bases: TGTGCCAGCAGGACCCCCTCTGGAAACACCATATATTTT. As protein: CASRTPSGNTIYF.

V usage is TRBV5-1 and J usage is TRBJ2-1, with 12 bases identical to TRBD1. V was pared by 3 bases and J by 8 bases, with 6 bases of the junction left unmatched. Germline CDR1 and CDR2: SGHRS and YFSETQ. This CDR3 has 15 residues. The DNA of the CDR3 is TGCGCCAGCAGCTCTTCGGGACAGGGGGCTTATGAGCAGTTCTTC. This encodes CASSSSGQGAYEQFF. The entire variable domain, with the rest obtained from reference TRBV5-1 and TRBJ2-1, is as follows: KAGVTQTPRYLIKTRGQQVTLSCSPISGHRSVSWYQQTPGQGLQFLFEYFSETQRNKGNFPGRFSGRQFSNSRSEMNVSTLELGDSALYLCASSSSGQGAYEQFFGPGTRLTVL.

The chain links TRBV12-3 or TRBV12-4 to TRBJ2-1; the D is unclear. CDR3 length: 13 residues. With 5 bases removed from V and 5 bases from J, the gap between germline ends came to 10 bases. This CDR3 reads CASSVERDNEQFF. Written as DNA, the CDR3 is TGTGCCAGCAGTGTTGAGAGAGACAATGAGCAGTTCTTC.

V usage is TRBV3-1 and J usage is TRBJ1-1, with a tentative D call TRBD1 (5 bases). Germline V gives CDR1 LGHDT, CDR2 YNNKEL (reference sequence). The CDR3 is made up of 19 amino acids. V was trimmed by 3 bases and J by 1 base, leaving 24 bases between them. This CDR3 is CASSHHQAGFGGRNTEAFF. The CDR3 DNA follows: TGTGCCAGCAGCCATCATCAGGCGGGGTTCGGGGGTCGGAACACTGAAGCTTTCTTT.

This clonotype was seen more than once but under ten times. The J gene is TRBJ2-7, the V gene TRBV20-1; D ambiguous. Deletions cut 3 bases from V and 6 bases from J, with 15 bases between. The CDR3 has 13 residues. The V gene's germline CDR1 is DFQATT and CDR2 SNEGSKA (reference sequence). This CDR3 reads CSASRALGFEQYF. The CDR3 DNA follows: TGCAGTGCTAGCCGGGCTCTGGGCTTCGAGCAGTACTTC.

This clonotype was found a few times. This chain joins TRBV4-2 and TRBJ1-2; D remains unclear. CDR1 and CDR2 (germline): LGHNA, YNFKEQ. Deletions cut 0 bases from V and 7 bases from J, with 12 bases between. The CDR3 has 14 residues. The CDR3 loop reads CASSQDLGVGGYTF. The CDR3 nucleotides are TGTGCCAGCAGCCAAGATCTGGGTGTCGGTGGCTACACCTTC.

The rearrangement uses TRBV6-5 and TRBJ1-2; 9 nucleotides align to TRBD1. Unmatched junction bases numbered 8, after V lost 6 bases and J lost 3 bases. Germline V gene data show CDR1 as MNHEY and CDR2 as SVGAGI. The CDR3 loop spans 15 amino acids. The CDR3 nucleotides read TGTGCCAGCAGGTCGGGACAGGGCAGGGACTATGGCTACACCTTC. The encoded protein is CASRSGQGRDYGYTF.